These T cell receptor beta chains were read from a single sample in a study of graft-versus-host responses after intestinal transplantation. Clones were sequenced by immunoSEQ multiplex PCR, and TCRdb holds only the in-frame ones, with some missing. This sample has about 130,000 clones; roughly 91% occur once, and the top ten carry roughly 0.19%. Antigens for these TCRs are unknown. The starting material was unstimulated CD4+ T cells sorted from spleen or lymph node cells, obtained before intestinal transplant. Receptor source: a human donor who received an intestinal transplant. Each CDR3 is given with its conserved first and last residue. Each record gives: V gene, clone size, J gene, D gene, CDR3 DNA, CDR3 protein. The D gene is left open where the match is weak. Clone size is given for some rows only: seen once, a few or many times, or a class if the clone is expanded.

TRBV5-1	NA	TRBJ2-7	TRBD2	TGCGCCAGCAGCTTGGCGGGAGGGACCCCTAAAAATTACGAGCAGTACTTC	CASSLAGGTPKNYEQYF
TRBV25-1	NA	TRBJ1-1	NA	TGTGCCAGCGGACAGTTCATGAACACTGAAGCTTTCTTT	CASGQFMNTEAFF
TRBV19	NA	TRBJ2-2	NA	TGTGCCAGTAGTATTAGCTACGGGGAGCTGTTTTTT	CASSISYGELFF
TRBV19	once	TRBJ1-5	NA	TGTGCCAGTAGCTGGATAAGCAATCAGCCCCAGCATTTT	CASSWISNQPQHF
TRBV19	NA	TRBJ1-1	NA	TGTGCCAGTAGTATTGCGGGCGCCGAAGCTTTCTTT	CASSIAGAEAFF
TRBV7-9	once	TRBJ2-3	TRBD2	TGTGCCAGCAGGAAAACCGCGGCTAGCGGGAGGGCAGGGGATACGCAGTATTTT	CASRKTAASGRAGDTQYF
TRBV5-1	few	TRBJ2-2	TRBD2	TGCGCCAGCAGCCCTATGGCGGGAGGAAACGGGGAGCTGTTTTTT	CASSPMAGGNGELFF
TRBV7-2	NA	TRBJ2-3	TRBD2	TGTGCCAGCAGCTTAGAGACTAGCGGGGCGCAGTATTTT	CASSLETSGAQYF
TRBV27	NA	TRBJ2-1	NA	TGTGCCAGCAGCCGTCGCGCGAACAATGAGCAGTTCTTC	CASSRRANNEQFF
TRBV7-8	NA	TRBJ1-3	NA	TGTGCCAGCTGCGCGAGCTCTGGAAACACCATATATTTT	CASCASSGNTIYF
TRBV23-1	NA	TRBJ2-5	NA	TGCGCCAGCAGTCAGAGGATCGAGACCCAGTACTTC	CASSQRIETQYF
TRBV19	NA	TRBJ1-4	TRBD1	TGTGCCAGTTGCGGACAGGGAAATGAAAAACTGTTTTTT	CASCGQGNEKLFF
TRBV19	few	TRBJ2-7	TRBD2	TGTGCCAGTAGTACCAGCGGGAGTATCCCCTACGAGCAGTACTTC	CASSTSGSIPYEQYF
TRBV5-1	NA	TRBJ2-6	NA	TGCGCCAGCAGCTTGGCGGCGCTAGCTGGGGCCAACGTCCTGACTTTC	CASSLAALAGANVLTF
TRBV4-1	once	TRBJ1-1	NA	TGCGCCAGCAGCCAAGTCCCAGGGAACACTGAAGCTTTCTTT	CASSQVPGNTEAFF
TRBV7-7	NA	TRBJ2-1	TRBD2	TGTGCCAGCAGCCTACTAGCGGGAGGGGACAATGAGCAGTTCTTC	CASSLLAGGDNEQFF
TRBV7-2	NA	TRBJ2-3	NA	TGTGCCAGCAGCTTAGCAGTGGGGGCGGGAAGGGTATATACAGATACGCAGTATTTT	CASSLAVGAGRVYTDTQYF
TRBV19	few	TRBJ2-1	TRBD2	TGTGCCAGTAAAAATGGGGTGGGACTAGCGGGAGGAGAGCAGTTCTTC	CASKNGVGLAGGEQFF
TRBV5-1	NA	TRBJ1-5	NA	TGCGCCAGGGATGGAGGCAATCAGCCCCAGCATTTT	CARDGGNQPQHF
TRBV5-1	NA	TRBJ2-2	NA	TGCGCCAGCAGCTTGGGAGTCCCCGGGGAGCTGTTTTTT	CASSLGVPGELFF
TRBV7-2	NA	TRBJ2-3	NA	TGTGCCAGCAGCCCAACTAGTGCCTCCGATACGCAGTATTTT	CASSPTSASDTQYF
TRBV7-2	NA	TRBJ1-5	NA	TGTGCCAGCAGCTTACGGGAGACTCAGCCCCAGCATTTT	CASSLRETQPQHF
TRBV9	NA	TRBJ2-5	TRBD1	TGTGCCAGCAGCGTAGGGACAGGGGGCCAGACCCAGTACTTC	CASSVGTGGQTQYF
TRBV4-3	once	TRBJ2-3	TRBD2	TGCGCCAGCAGCCAAGAACATCGGACTAGCGGGAGGGCCAGCACAGATACGCAGTATTTT	CASSQEHRTSGRASTDTQYF
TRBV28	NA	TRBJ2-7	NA	TGTGCCAGCAGTTCCTCCTGGGGGAAGTTGAGTGACGAGCAGTACTTC	CASSSSWGKLSDEQYF
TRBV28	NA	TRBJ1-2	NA	TGTGCCAGCAGTCCTCCCAGGGTCACAACCTTTGGCTACACCTTC	CASSPPRVTTFGYTF
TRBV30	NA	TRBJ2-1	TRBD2	TGTGCCTGGAGTGGGGCGGGAGGGTTCTACAATGAGCAGTTCTTC	CAWSGAGGFYNEQFF
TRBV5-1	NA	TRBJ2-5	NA	TGCGCCAGCAGCTTGGTAATCGCGGCCCGGGAGACCCAGTACTTC	CASSLVIAARETQYF
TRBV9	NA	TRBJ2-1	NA	TGTGCCAGCAGCGTAGCCCCAACCAGACCGTACAATGAGCAGTTCTTC	CASSVAPTRPYNEQFF
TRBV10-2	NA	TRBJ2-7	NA	TGCGCCAGCGGAGGGGGCTATGGGCAGTACTTC	CASGGGYGQYF
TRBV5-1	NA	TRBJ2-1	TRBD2	TGCGCCAGCAGCTTAAGACTAGCTCGGGACAATGAGCAGTTCTTC	CASSLRLARDNEQFF
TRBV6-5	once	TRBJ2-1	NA	TGTGCCAGCACCCCGTTGGAGGGCCGATTCAATGAGCAGTTCTTC	CASTPLEGRFNEQFF
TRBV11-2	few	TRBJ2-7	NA	TGTGCCAGCAGCTTCAGGAGCTACGAGCAGTACTTC	CASSFRSYEQYF
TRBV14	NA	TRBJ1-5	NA	TGTGCCAGCAGCCCAGCGTATAGCAATCAGCCCCAGCATTTT	CASSPAYSNQPQHF
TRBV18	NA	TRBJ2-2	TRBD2	TGTGCCAGCTCAACCGCCGGGACTAAGAAATCCGGGGAGCTGTTTTTT	CASSTAGTKKSGELFF
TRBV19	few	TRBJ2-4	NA	TGTGCCAGTAGTATACTGGGCGGAAACATTCAGTACTTC	CASSILGGNIQYF
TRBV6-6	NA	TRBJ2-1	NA	TGTGCCAGCAGTTACATTAGCCTTGGGGAGCAGTTCTTC	CASSYISLGEQFF
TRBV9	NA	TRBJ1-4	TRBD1	TGTGCCAGCAGCCCTCGGACAGGGAGGGATGAAAAACTGTTTTTT	CASSPRTGRDEKLFF
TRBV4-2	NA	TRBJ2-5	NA	TGTGCCAGCAGCCAAGATCTTGGTACAGACCAAGAGACCCAGTACTTC	CASSQDLGTDQETQYF
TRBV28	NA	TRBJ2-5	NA	TGTGCCAGCAGTACCCGTCGGACAGCACAAGAGACCCAGTACTTC	CASSTRRTAQETQYF
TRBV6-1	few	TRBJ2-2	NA	TGTGCCAGCAGTGGGACCTCCCTTTACACCGGGGAGCTGTTTTTT	CASSGTSLYTGELFF
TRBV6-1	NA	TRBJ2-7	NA	TGTGCCAGCAGTGAAGACGAGGGACCCTACGAGCAGTACTTC	CASSEDEGPYEQYF
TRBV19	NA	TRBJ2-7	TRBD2	TGTGCCAGTAGTATCCCACTAGCGGGAGAGGGGTACTACGAGCAGTACTTC	CASSIPLAGEGYYEQYF
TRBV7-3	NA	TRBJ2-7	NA	TGTGCCAGCAGCTTAACAGGGGGAAATCCAGTCTACGAGCAGTACTTC	CASSLTGGNPVYEQYF
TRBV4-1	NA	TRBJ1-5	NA	TGCGCCAGCAGCCAAGTGGACCAGGGTAACAATCAGCCCCAGCATTTT	CASSQVDQGNNQPQHF
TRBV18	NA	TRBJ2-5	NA	TGTGCCAGCTCACAACTTATGGCCGGCGATACTTCCCAAGAGACCCAGTACTTC	CASSQLMAGDTSQETQYF
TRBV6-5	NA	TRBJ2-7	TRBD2	TGTGCCAGCAGTTACAGTCTAGCGGTCTACGAGCAGTACTTC	CASSYSLAVYEQYF
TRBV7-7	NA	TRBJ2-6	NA	TGTGCTAGCAGCTCCGGACGGTACTCTGGGGCCAACGTCCTGACTTTC	CASSSGRYSGANVLTF
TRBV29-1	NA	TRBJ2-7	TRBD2	TGCAGCGTCAGATCTGGGACTAGCGCGACCTACGAGCAGTACTTC	CSVRSGTSATYEQYF
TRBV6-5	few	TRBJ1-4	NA	TGTGCCAGCAGTTACACCATTGGGACTGCTGAAAAACTGTTTTTT	CASSYTIGTAEKLFF
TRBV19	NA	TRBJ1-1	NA	TGTGCCAGTAGTATAAGGAGTCAGGGGATGAACACTGAAGCTTTCTTT	CASSIRSQGMNTEAFF
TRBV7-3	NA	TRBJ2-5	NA	TGTGCCAGCAGCTTCACAGGCCAAGAGACCCAGTACTTC	CASSFTGQETQYF
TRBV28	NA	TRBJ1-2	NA	TGTGCCAGCAGTTTAGCGGCTAACTATGGCTACACCTTC	CASSLAANYGYTF
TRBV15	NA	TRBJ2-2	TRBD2	TGTGCCACCAGCAGAGGGACTAGTAAGGCCGGGGAGCTGTTTTTT	CATSRGTSKAGELFF
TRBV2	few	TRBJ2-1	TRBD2	TGTGCCAGCAGTGAAAACCTAGCGGGAGGGCGATTGGAGCAGTTCTTC	CASSENLAGGRLEQFF